Following are 17 T cell receptor beta chains from one sample sequenced in a study of CD8 T cells in ankylosing spondylitis. Study-wide points: Among TCR beta sequences, a motif of several highly homologous variants appeared characteristic of ankylosing spondylitis blood.

Their recognized antigens are unknown. TCRdb reprocessed the 5' RACE reads via MiXCR and lists one record per CDR3 protein. The sample shows more than 250,000 distinct CDR3 sequences, less than 10% of them seen only once. Specimen: blood, either unsorted or a sorted T cell fraction (not recorded which). Receptor source: a male donor with ankylosing spondylitis.

This clonotype was seen only a few times. CDR3 in DNA: TGCGCCAGCAGCCGGCAGGGGAACTACAATGAGCAGTTCTTC. It encodes CASSRQGNYNEQFF. V gene TRBV5-1 combines with J gene TRBJ2-1; tentatively, D is TRBD1 (6 bases). This CDR3 contains 14 residues. Germline values: CDR1 SGHRS, CDR2 YFSETQ. The germline V and J ends were trimmed by 4 bases and 3 bases, with 11 bases remaining between them.

The J gene is TRBJ2-7, the V gene TRBV20-1; 9 bases align to TRBD1. The V gene end was trimmed by 6 bases and the J gene end by 0 bases; junction bases not matched to a gene: 9. The CDR3 spans 15 residues. Germline loops: CDR1 DFQATT, CDR2 SNEGSKA (reference sequence). CDR3 DNA: TGCAGTGCGTCGCCGGGACAGGGATCCTCCTACGAGCAGTACTTC. Encoded protein: CSASPGQGSSYEQYF.

A few counts support this clonotype. V gene TRBV5-5 combines with J gene TRBJ2-7; D not resolved. This CDR3 has 15 amino acids. CDR1 SGHKS and CDR2 YYEKEE come from the germline V gene (reference sequence). Trimming cost V 3 bases and J 5 bases, with 18 bases left between them. For the CDR3, the DNA is TGTGCCAGCAGCTCCCCGATGGGATATGTAGACGAGCAGTACTTC. Translating it yields CASSSPMGYVDEQYF. Supplemented by reference TRBV5-5 and TRBJ2-7, the full variable domain reads DAGVTQSPTHLIKTRGQQVTLRCSPISGHKSVSWYQQVLGQGPQFIFQYYEKEERGRGNFPDRFSARQFPNYSSELNVNALLLGDSALYLCASSSPMGYVDEQYFGPGTRLTVT.

This clonotype has at least ten counts. The chain couples TRBV12-3 or TRBV12-4 to TRBJ2-4; D remains unclear. The CDR3 runs 12 residues. V was clipped by 2 bases and J by 6 bases, with 5 bases between them. The CDR3 loop reads CASSLLGNIQYF. The CDR3 DNA is TGTGCCAGCAGTTTATTAGGAAACATTCAGTACTTC.

The gene calls are TRBV27 and TRBJ2-2; possibly TRBD2 for D (5 bases). CDR3 length: 14 residues. Trimming took off 6 bases at V and 3 bases at J, with 11 bases between the two ends. Germline values: CDR1 MNHEY, CDR2 SMNVEV (reference sequence). The CDR3 spells CASRLERYTGELFF. CDR3 nucleotide sequence: TGTGCCAGCAGGCTAGAGCGGTACACCGGGGAGCTGTTTTTT.

This clonotype came up many times. The chain recombines TRBV20-1 with TRBJ2-4; D is ambiguous. The germline CDR1 and CDR2 sequences are DFQATT and SNEGSKA (reference sequence). The CDR3 is 14 amino acids. V was clipped by 6 bases and J by 1 base, with 13 bases between them. CDR3: CSAKPPGAKNIQYF. CDR3 DNA: TGCAGTGCCAAGCCTCCTGGGGCCAAAAACATTCAGTACTTC.

There are many counts of this clonotype. The J gene is TRBJ2-3, the V gene TRBV7-9, with TRBD2 matching 10 bases. Germline V lookup: CDR1 SEHNR, CDR2 FQNEAQ (reference sequence). This CDR3 comprises 16 residues. The trim removed 3 bases at V and 5 bases at J, leaving 8 bases unmatched. CDR3 sequence: CASSFSSSGRGDTQYF. The CDR3 bases are TGTGCCAGCAGCTTTTCTTCTAGCGGGAGAGGAGATACGCAGTATTTT.

This clonotype was counted a few times. The V gene is TRBV14, the J gene TRBJ2-7, with D perhaps matching TRBD2 (5 bases). Trimming shortened V by 1 base and J by 6 bases, and 10 bases separated the two germline ends. CDR3 size: 13 residues. Germline CDR1 and CDR2: SGHDN and FVKESK. In DNA form, the CDR3 reads TGTGCCAGCAGCCAAGTATCGGCGGGCGAGCAGTACTTC. Translated: CASSQVSAGEQYF.

This clonotype was observed many times. J is TRBJ2-1 and V is TRBV20-1; D unresolved. Germline CDR1 DFQATT, CDR2 SNEGSKA (reference sequence). The ends were cut back, 4 bases at V and 5 bases at J, with 6 bases in the middle. The CDR3 is made up of 11 amino acids. DNA of the CDR3: TGCAGTGCTAACGATAACAATGAGCAGTTCTTC. Translated, it gives CSANDNNEQFF.

The J gene is TRBJ2-3, the V gene TRBV29-1; D uncertain. The CDR3 runs 11 residues. Looked up from germline, CDR1 is SQVTM and CDR2 is ANQGSEA. V was shortened by 5 bases and J by 1 base, with 4 bases between the two germline ends. DNA of the CDR3: TGCAGCGTTACGGGCACAGATACGCAGTATTTT. This sequence encodes CSVTGTDTQYF.

This clonotype was counted ten times or more. V and J are TRBV29-1 and TRBJ2-7; D is perhaps TRBD1 (6 bases). Trimming left V 6 bases short and J 0 bases short, with 9 bases between. The CDR3 is 12 amino acids. CDR1 and CDR2 (germline): SQVTM, ANQGSEA. CDR3 loop: CSVQQGSYEQYF. The CDR3, as DNA: TGCAGCGTCCAACAGGGCTCCTACGAGCAGTACTTC.

The rearrangement uses TRBV12-3 or TRBV12-4 and TRBJ2-3; the D is unclear. Trimming took 3 bases from V and 1 from J, leaving 11 bases between them. The CDR3 has 15 residues. This chain's CDR3 is CASSLLGSRTDTQYF. In DNA form, the CDR3 reads TGTGCCAGCAGTTTGTTGGGGTCTCGCACAGATACGCAGTATTTT.

The V and J genes are TRBV24-1 and TRBJ1-2, with a weak D call TRBD1 (5 bases). The CDR3 has 16 amino acids. V dropped 1 base and J dropped 7 bases, with 18 bases sitting between them. Per germline, CDR1 KGHDR and CDR2 SFDVKD. This CDR3 is CATSDLGGQGLSGYTF. The CDR3 DNA sequence: TGTGCCACCAGTGATTTAGGAGGTCAGGGTCTCTCTGGCTACACCTTC.

This chain uses TRBV12-3 or TRBV12-4 with TRBJ2-5, with 13 bases aligning to TRBD2. The CDR3 sequence is 16 residues long. Trimming at V came to 4 bases and at J to 5 bases, leaving 7 bases not matched to a gene. CDR3 sequence: CASSSGLAGAHETQYF. The CDR3 coding sequence is TGTGCCAGCAGTTCAGGACTAGCGGGAGCGCACGAGACCCAGTACTTC.

This clonotype was picked up a small number of times. The chain uses TRBV20-1 and TRBJ2-3; perhaps TRBD2 as D (6 bases). With 3 bases removed from V and 4 bases from J, the gap between germline ends came to 20 bases. Germline V gives CDR1 DFQATT, CDR2 SNEGSKA (reference sequence). This CDR3 comprises 16 residues. CDR3 region: CSARAGRKGSPDTQYF. The CDR3 nucleotides are TGCAGTGCTAGGGCTGGGAGGAAAGGAAGTCCAGATACGCAGTATTTT.

The V gene is TRBV4-3, the J gene TRBJ2-3, with 8 bases fitting TRBD1. This CDR3 has 16 residues. Germline CDR1 and CDR2: LGHNA and YSLEER. Trimming cost V 3 bases and J 6 bases; bases outside gene matches: 11. The CDR3 coding sequence is TGCGCCAGCAGCCAGGCCTATACAGGGGGGAGGGATACGCAGTATTTT. This encodes CASSQAYTGGRDTQYF.

This rearrangement joins TRBV4-1 to TRBJ2-7; D call uncertain. The CDR3 has 12 residues. Trimming pared 0 bases from V and 6 bases from J, leaving 6 bases between. The germline CDR1 and CDR2 sequences are MGHRA and YSYEKL. CDR3 loop: CASSQEGREQYF. The CDR3 coding sequence is TGCGCCAGCAGCCAAGAAGGGCGCGAGCAGTACTTC.